Below are 22 T cell receptor beta chains sequenced from a single sample in a study of control samples from healthy donors and cancer patients. Profiled with immunoSEQ multiplex PCR; TCRdb holds only in-frame clones, not every one. The sample has fewer than 95,000 clones; 70% to 90% are singletons. The source material was blood. The receptors derive from a man aged 25-40 years in good health.

The chain carries TRBV7-9 and TRBJ2-3, with 8 bases lining up with TRBD2. CDR3 length equals 17 residues. Germline trimming cut 5 bases from V and 2 bases from J; bases unmatched to any gene: 12. In germline, CDR1 is SEHNR, CDR2 FQNEAQ (reference sequence). As DNA, the CDR3 is TGTGCCAGCAGCCCCGGGGGGGGGATTACCCACACAGATACGCAGTATTTT. Its translation is CASSPGGGITHTDTQYF. The variable domain in full, with the rest retrieved from reference TRBV7-9 and TRBJ2-3, is DTGVSQNPRHKITKRGQNVTFRCDPISEHNRLYWYRQTLGQGPEFLTYFQNEAQLEKSRLLSDRFSAERPKGSFSTLEIQRTEQGDSAMYLCASSPGGGITHTDTQYFGPGTRLTVL.

V and J are TRBV7-9 and TRBJ2-3; 9 nucleotides agree with TRBD2. Germline V gene sequence: CDR1 SEHNR, CDR2 FQNEAQ (reference sequence). V shed 0 bases, J shed 5 bases, and the junction held 12 bases outside the gene matches. The length of the CDR3 is 18 residues. In DNA form, the CDR3 reads TGTGCCAGCAGCTTAGCCGCTCCGGCGGGGGGGCCCGAAGATACGCAGTATTTT. Its translation is CASSLAAPAGGPEDTQYF. The whole variable domain, remainder taken from reference TRBV7-9 and TRBJ2-3, is DTGVSQNPRHKITKRGQNVTFRCDPISEHNRLYWYRQTLGQGPEFLTYFQNEAQLEKSRLLSDRFSAERPKGSFSTLEIQRTEQGDSAMYLCASSLAAPAGGPEDTQYFGPGTRLTVL.

The rearrangement joins TRBV5-1 to TRBJ1-4, with D possibly TRBD1 on 5 matching bases. V dropped 3 bases and J dropped 8 bases, with 14 bases sitting between them. This CDR3 is built from 14 residues. Germline-derived CDR1 and CDR2 are SGHRS and YFSETQ. The CDR3 here is CASSSQGAQEKLFF. CDR3 nucleotide sequence: TGCGCCAGCAGCTCCCAGGGAGCGCAGGAAAAACTGTTTTTT.

This chain links TRBV5-1 with TRBJ2-5, with 9 bases matching TRBD1. There are 14 residues in the CDR3. Looked up from germline, CDR1 is SGHRS and CDR2 is YFSETQ. The junction had 5 bases not matched to a gene; V was cut back by 6 bases and J by 2 bases. As DNA, the CDR3 is TGCGCCAGCAAGACAGGGGGAAGGCAAGAGACCCAGTACTTC. This sequence encodes CASKTGGRQETQYF.

The chain joins TRBV11-2 to TRBJ2-7; D call uncertain. Looked up from germline, CDR1 is SGHAT and CDR2 is FQNNGV. Trimming cost V 2 bases and J 3 bases, with 5 bases left between them. CDR3 length: 12 residues. The CDR3 nucleotides are TGTGCCAGCAGCTTACTCGGCTACGAGCAGTACTTC. Amino acids: CASSLLGYEQYF.

The count of this clone is one. This chain connects TRBV5-6 to TRBJ2-3; a possible D gene is TRBD1 (5 bases). CDR1 and CDR2 from the germline V gene are SGHDT and YYEEEE. The CDR3 has 17 residues. V lost 2 bases to trimming and J lost 5 bases, with 21 bases between them. CDR3 sequence reads: CASSLRRSRGDGDTQYF. CDR3 DNA: TGTGCCAGCAGCTTAAGACGGTCAAGGGGCGATGGAGATACGCAGTATTTT. Using reference TRBV5-6 and TRBJ2-3 for the parts outside the CDR3, the full variable domain is DAGVTQSPTHLIKTRGQQVTLRCSPKSGHDTVSWYQQALGQGPQFIFQYYEEEERQRGNFPDRFSGHQFPNYSSELNVNALLLGDSALYLCASSLRRSRGDGDTQYFGPGTRLTVL.

This chain joins TRBV10-3 and TRBJ1-2; TRBD1 is a possible D gene (6 bases). CDR1 is ENHRY, CDR2 SYGVKD, per germline. V lost 0 bases to trimming and J lost 4 bases, with 15 bases between them. This CDR3 has 16 amino acids. CDR3 DNA sequence: TGTGCCATCAGTGAGTCGACAGGATCAGGTGGCTATGGCTACACCTTC. It specifies CAISESTGSGGYGYTF.

This chain uses TRBV5-1 with TRBJ2-2; D possibly matches TRBD1 or TRBD2 (5 bases each). Trimming stripped 5 bases from V and 4 bases from J, with 12 bases between. CDR1 and CDR2 (germline): SGHRS, YFSETQ. There are 14 residues in the CDR3. The CDR3 region has the DNA TGCGCCAGCAGGAGGGACCTAAGCACCGGGGAGCTGTTTTTT. Translated, it gives CASRRDLSTGELFF. Combining the CDR3 with reference TRBV5-1 and TRBJ2-2 gives the whole variable domain KAGVTQTPRYLIKTRGQQVTLSCSPISGHRSVSWYQQTPGQGLQFLFEYFSETQRNKGNFPGRFSGRQFSNSRSEMNVSTLELGDSALYLCASRRDLSTGELFFGEGSRLTVL.

The gene calls are TRBV24-1 and TRBJ1-5, with a weak D call TRBD1 (6 bases). The CDR3 runs to 17 residues. V gave up 4 bases and J gave up 3 bases, with 18 bases separating them. The germline V gene encodes CDR1 KGHDR and CDR2 SFDVKD. This chain's CDR3 is CATSEPRGGGNNQPQHF. The CDR3 nucleotides read TGTGCCACCAGTGAACCTCGAGGGGGAGGAAACAATCAGCCCCAGCATTTT.

The chain is built from TRBV3-1 (or the pseudogene TRBV3-2) and TRBJ1-1; 8 bases fit TRBD1. Germline values: CDR1 LGHDT, CDR2 YNNKEL (reference sequence). The CDR3 is 17 amino acids. V lost 7 bases to trimming and J lost 0 bases; unmatched junction nucleotides: 13. The CDR3, as DNA: TGTGCCAGCACCGTTAATTCAGGGGGCGGGATGAACACTGAAGCTTTCTTT. Translation gives CASTVNSGGGMNTEAFF.

This sequence joins TRBV27 and TRBJ2-1; 7 bases align to TRBD1. Germline CDR1 reads MNHEY; CDR2 reads SMNVEV (reference sequence). Germline trimming cut 8 bases from V and 9 bases from J; bases unmatched to any gene: 4. This CDR3 is built from 11 residues. CDR3 sequence (DNA): TGTGCCAGCGCAAGGGGGCGTGAGCAGTTCTTC. It is translated as CASARGREQFF.

V usage is TRBV6-2 or TRBV6-3 and J usage is TRBJ1-2; D ambiguous. The CDR3 totals 13 residues. The V end was cut by 7 bases, the J end by 4 bases, with 13 bases between. Germline values: CDR1 MNHEY, CDR2 SVGEGT. The CDR3 sequence is CASNPGRGYGYTF. CDR3 coding DNA: TGTGCCAGCAACCCCGGACGGGGCTATGGCTACACCTTC.

The rearrangement links TRBV2 to TRBJ1-2; 8 nucleotides line up with TRBD1. In germline, CDR1 is SNHLY, CDR2 FYNNEI. The junction had 8 bases not matched to a gene; V was cut back by 8 bases and J by 6 bases. The CDR3 totals 13 residues. The CDR3 DNA reads as TGTGCCAGCCCGACAGGGGATGAGGATGGCTACACCTTC. It codes for CASPTGDEDGYTF. The full variable domain, with the rest looked up from reference TRBV2 and TRBJ1-2, is EPEVTQTPSHQVTQMGQEVILRCVPISNHLYFYWYRQILGQKVEFLVSFYNNEISEKSEIFDDQFSVERPDGSNFTLKIRSTKLEDSAMYFCASPTGDEDGYTFGSGTRLTVV.

The chain employs TRBV2 and TRBJ2-2; the D gene is possibly TRBD1 (6 bases). CDR1 and CDR2 from the germline V gene are SNHLY and FYNNEI. V was cut by 5 bases and J by 8 bases, with 12 bases left in between. This CDR3 has 13 amino acids. The CDR3 region has the DNA TGTGCCAGCAGTAACAGGGTCCCGGGGGAGCTGTTTTTT. Encoded protein: CASSNRVPGELFF.

This clone has just one count. The CDR3 DNA sequence: TGTGCCAGCTCACCACGGATCGGGGGCCCGGATTCACCCCTCCACTTT. Translating gives CASSPRIGGPDSPLHF. The chain uses TRBV18 and TRBJ1-6, with D possibly TRBD1 on 6 matching bases. CDR1 and CDR2 (germline): KGHSH, LQKENI. The CDR3 has 16 amino acids. The V gene lost 1 base and the J gene lost 8 bases, with 15 bases spanning the gap. Together with reference TRBV18 and TRBJ1-6, the CDR3 gives the full variable domain: NAGVMQNPRHLVRRRGQEARLRCSPMKGHSHVYWYRQLPEEGLKFMVYLQKENIIDESGMPKERFSAEFPKEGPSILRIQQVVRGDSAAYFCASSPRIGGPDSPLHFGNGTRLTVT.

Notes on this clone: At one end the junction does not follow the germline gene, possibly because of a read error. The rearrangement links TRBV28 to TRBJ2-1; no clear D. The CDR3 spans 12 residues. CDR1 is MDHEN and CDR2 is SYDVKM in the germline V gene. The CDR3 is CTSTGTYNEQFF. CDR3 DNA: TGTACCAGCACGGGTACCTACAATGAGCAGTTCTTC.

V is TRBV5-8 and J is TRBJ1-4; weak D call: TRBD1 (6 bases). Germline V gene data show CDR1 as SGHTS and CDR2 as YDEGEE. The CDR3 runs to 15 residues. Trimming pared 7 bases from V and 1 base from J, leaving 14 bases between. CDR3 region: CASGQGIQTNEKLFF. In nucleotides, the CDR3 is TGTGCCAGCGGGCAGGGGATTCAAACTAATGAAAAACTGTTTTTT.

This chain links TRBV2 with TRBJ2-3, with 10 bases lining up with TRBD2. V dropped 0 bases and J dropped 4; count of bases not matched to a gene: 7. Germline V gene data show CDR1 as SNHLY and CDR2 as FYNNEI. There are 17 residues in the CDR3. Written as DNA, the CDR3 is TGTGCCAGCAGTGAAGCGCGAGTAGCGGGGGGAGCAGATACGCAGTATTTT. It yields the protein CASSEARVAGGADTQYF.

This chain connects TRBV19 to TRBJ1-2; no clear D gene. CDR1 is LNHDA and CDR2 is SQIVND in the germline V gene (reference sequence). The CDR3 totals 13 residues. Trimming took 10 bases from V and 1 from J, leaving 13 bases between them. CDR3 DNA: TGTGCCATTCGCGGTGGGGTTAACTATGGCTACACCTTC. It yields the protein CAIRGGVNYGYTF. Full variable domain (outside the CDR3, taken from reference TRBV19 and TRBJ1-2): DGGITQSPKYLFRKEGQNVTLSCEQNLNHDAMYWYRQDPGQGLRLIYYSQIVNDFQKGDIAEGYSVSREKKESFPLTVTSAQKNPTAFYLCAIRGGVNYGYTFGSGTRLTVV.

The chain combines TRBV6-5 with TRBJ2-3, with D perhaps TRBD1 (5 bases). With 0 bases removed from V and 3 bases from J, the gap between germline ends came to 10 bases. The germline gives CDR1 MNHEY, CDR2 SVGAGI. This CDR3 is 15 amino acids long. Written as DNA, the CDR3 is TGTGCCAGCAGTTACTCGGGGCATGCAACAGATACGCAGTATTTT. Translated, it gives CASSYSGHATDTQYF.

This clone was detected only once. This chain uses TRBV7-8 with TRBJ1-6; 11 positions agree with TRBD1. This CDR3 contains 17 residues. CDR1 and CDR2 (germline): SGHVS, FQNEAQ. Trimming took 3 bases from V and 6 from J; bases not matched to a gene: 7. This CDR3 is CASSFRTGGASNSPLHF. The CDR3 region has the DNA TGTGCCAGCAGCTTCCGGACAGGGGGCGCATCTAATTCACCCCTCCACTTT.

The CDR3 loop reads CAILGQGATQYF. The DNA of the CDR3 is TGTGCCATCTTGGGACAGGGGGCTACGCAGTATTTT. The J gene is TRBJ2-3, the V gene TRBV10-3; TRBD1 matches at 12 bases. Germline assignment: CDR1 ENHRY and CDR2 SYGVKD. J was trimmed by 8 bases and V by 8 bases; bases with no gene match: 2. This CDR3 has 12 residues.